A selection of T cell receptor beta chains follows, all from one sample in a study of PD-1 blockade in classical Hodgkin lymphoma. Generated by immunoSEQ multiplex PCR, the TCRdb table keeps only in-frame clones and is missing some. The sample gives over 50,000 clones, about 90% of which show up once; roughly 8.8% is in the top ten. The sequenced sample was peripheral blood mononuclear cells (PBMCs), obtained before the fourth cycle of nivolumab. These receptors were collected from a human donor with classical Hodgkin lymphoma. Both conserved end residues are part of each CDR3.

V: TRBV5-1; J: TRBJ1-2; CDR3: CASNPSMTPGGRGYTF
V: TRBV5-1; J: TRBJ1-1; CDR3: CASSQDPAGTEAFF
V: TRBV7-7; J: TRBJ2-2; CDR3: CASSLESTGELFF
V: TRBV6-4; J: TRBJ2-2; CDR3: CASSDSSHPGELFF
V: TRBV6-1; J: TRBJ2-2; CDR3: CASSSGTTFGELFF
V: TRBV5-6; J: NA; CDR3: CASSLVQSYEQYF
V: TRBV7-8; J: TRBJ2-3; CDR3: CATTGGAGITQYF
V: TRBV2; J: TRBJ2-7; CDR3: CASSDSWEQYF
V: TRBV29-1; J: TRBJ2-1; CDR3: CSVSVGTSGPLYEQFF
V: TRBV30; J: TRBJ2-3; CDR3: CAWTPAGGRTDTQYF
V: TRBV5-1; J: TRBJ1-5; CDR3: CASSLGDRASNQPQHF
V: TRBV5-1; J: TRBJ2-2; CDR3: CASSPTGANTGELFF
V: TRBV18; J: TRBJ2-7; CDR3: CASSPRDRGDDEQYF
V: TRBV5-1; J: TRBJ1-4; CDR3: CASGRDRGSEKLFF
V: TRBV5-1; J: TRBJ2-5; CDR3: CASSLIAGGPQETQYF
V: TRBV7-7; J: TRBJ2-1; CDR3: CASSLYGGNEQFF
V: TRBV5-1; J: TRBJ1-4; CDR3: CASSLGATNEKLFF
V: TRBV6-5; J: TRBJ1-1; CDR3: CASSSGLERAEAFF
V: TRBV28; J: TRBJ2-3; CDR3: CASSPPVRRSSTDTQYF
V: TRBV2; J: TRBJ2-7; CDR3: CASSEAYEQYF
V: TRBV10-3; J: TRBJ1-4; CDR3: CATQPIGAEEKLFF
V: TRBV11-2; J: TRBJ2-3; CDR3: CASSWGSPTDTQYF
V: TRBV30; J: TRBJ2-1; CDR3: CAWSGGRANEQFF
V: TRBV5-1; J: TRBJ1-4; CDR3: CASSRGRSEKLFF
V: TRBV6-6; J: TRBJ2-3; CDR3: CASREPVQDTQYF
V: TRBV5-1; J: TRBJ1-1; CDR3: CASSSQGPGTEAFF
V: TRBV7-2; J: TRBJ1-1; CDR3: CASSFGVSHTEAFF
V: TRBV5-1; J: TRBJ1-1; CDR3: CASSPTGGETEAFF
V: TRBV4-2; J: TRBJ2-7; CDR3: CASSQDLAGPYEQYF
V: TRBV7-9; J: TRBJ1-1; CDR3: CATATGGEMNTEAFF
V: TRBV27; J: TRBJ2-1; CDR3: CASSLLAGNEQFF
V: TRBV14; J: TRBJ1-6; CDR3: CASSQRSSYNSPLHF
V: TRBV5-1; J: TRBJ2-6; CDR3: CASSQTGSGASGANVLTF
V: TRBV28; J: TRBJ1-2; CDR3: CASSLSFGWGGGDYGYTF
V: TRBV7-9; J: TRBJ2-5; CDR3: CASSLRGIQETQYF
V: TRBV27; J: TRBJ1-5; CDR3: CASSLQGAGQPQHF
V: TRBV9; J: TRBJ1-2; CDR3: CASSLELSGLNGYTF
V: TRBV5-1; J: TRBJ2-1; CDR3: CASSLAGGGINEQFF
V: TRBV6-6; J: TRBJ1-1; CDR3: CASSYSETEKAFF
V: TRBV7-9; J: TRBJ1-4; CDR3: CASSLGTSGDRAKEKLFF
V: TRBV6-5; J: TRBJ2-1; CDR3: CASSYGTSGGNNEQFF
V: TRBV15; J: TRBJ1-5; CDR3: CATSRRGQPSNQPQHF
V: TRBV5-1; J: TRBJ2-1; CDR3: CASSLDGGSYNEQFF
V: TRBV29-1; J: TRBJ2-2; CDR3: CSVEPTNTGELFF
V: TRBV5-4; J: TRBJ2-1; CDR3: CASSPRTLRAKGGEQFF